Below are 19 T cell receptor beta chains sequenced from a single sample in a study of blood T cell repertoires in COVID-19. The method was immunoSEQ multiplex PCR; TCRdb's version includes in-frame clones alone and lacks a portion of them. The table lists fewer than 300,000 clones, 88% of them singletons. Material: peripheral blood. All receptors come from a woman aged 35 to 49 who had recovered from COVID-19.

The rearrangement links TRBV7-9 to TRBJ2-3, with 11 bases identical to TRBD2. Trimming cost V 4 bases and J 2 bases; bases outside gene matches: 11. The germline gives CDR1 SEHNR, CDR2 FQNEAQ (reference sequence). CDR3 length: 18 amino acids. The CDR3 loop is CASSSRPTSGAFTDTQYF. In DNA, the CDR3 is TGTGCCAGCAGCTCCCGACCGACTAGCGGGGCGTTCACAGATACGCAGTATTTT.

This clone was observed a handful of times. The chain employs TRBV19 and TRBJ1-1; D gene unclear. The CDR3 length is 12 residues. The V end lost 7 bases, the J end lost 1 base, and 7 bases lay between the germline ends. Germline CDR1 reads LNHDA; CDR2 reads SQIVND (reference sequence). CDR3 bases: TGTGCCAGTATATCCGGGAACACTGAAGCTTTCTTT. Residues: CASISGNTEAFF.

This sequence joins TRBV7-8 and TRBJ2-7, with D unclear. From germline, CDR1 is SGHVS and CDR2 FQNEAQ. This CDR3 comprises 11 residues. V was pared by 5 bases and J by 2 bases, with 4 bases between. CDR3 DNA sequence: TGTGCCAGCAGCCACACCTACGAGCAGTACTTC. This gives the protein CASSHTYEQYF.

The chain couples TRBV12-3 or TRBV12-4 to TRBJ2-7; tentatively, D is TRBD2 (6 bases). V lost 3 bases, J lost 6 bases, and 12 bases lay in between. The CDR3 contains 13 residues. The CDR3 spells CASSLGLLREQYF. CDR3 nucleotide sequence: TGTGCCAGCAGTTTGGGACTTCTACGCGAGCAGTACTTC.

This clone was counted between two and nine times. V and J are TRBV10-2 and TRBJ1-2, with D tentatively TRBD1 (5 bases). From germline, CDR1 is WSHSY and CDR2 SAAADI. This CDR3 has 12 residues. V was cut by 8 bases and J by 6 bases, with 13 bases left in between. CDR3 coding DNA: TGCGCCAGCTACCAGGGAAGGCATGGCTACACCTTC. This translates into CASYQGRHGYTF.

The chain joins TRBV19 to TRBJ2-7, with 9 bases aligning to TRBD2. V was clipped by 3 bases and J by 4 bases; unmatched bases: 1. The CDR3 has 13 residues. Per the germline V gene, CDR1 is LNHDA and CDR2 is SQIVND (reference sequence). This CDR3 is CASSITSGYEQYF. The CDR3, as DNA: TGTGCCAGTAGTATTACTAGCGGGTACGAGCAGTACTTC.

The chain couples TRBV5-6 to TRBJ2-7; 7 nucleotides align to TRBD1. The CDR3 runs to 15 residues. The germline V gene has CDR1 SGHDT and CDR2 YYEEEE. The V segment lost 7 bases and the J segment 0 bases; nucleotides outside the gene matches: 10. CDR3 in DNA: TGTGCCAGCTGCCCCCAGGACAGGCCCTCCTACGAGCAGTACTTC. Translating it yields CASCPQDRPSYEQYF.

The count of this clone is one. As DNA, the CDR3 is TGTGCCAGCAACTCCCAGGCGGGGCAGGCCGAGCAGTTCTTC. Protein sequence: CASNSQAGQAEQFF. V is TRBV6-5 and J is TRBJ2-1; D is perhaps TRBD2 (6 bases). Germline V gene data show CDR1 as MNHEY and CDR2 as SVGAGI. With 7 bases removed from V and 10 bases from J, the gap between germline ends came to 20 bases. This CDR3 contains 14 residues.

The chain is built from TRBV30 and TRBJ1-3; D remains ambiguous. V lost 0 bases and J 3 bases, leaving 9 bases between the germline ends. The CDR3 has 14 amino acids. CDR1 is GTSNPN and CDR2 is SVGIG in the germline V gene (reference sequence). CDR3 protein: CAWSVLVGGNTIYF. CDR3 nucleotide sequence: TGTGCCTGGAGTGTACTGGTTGGTGGAAACACCATATATTTT.

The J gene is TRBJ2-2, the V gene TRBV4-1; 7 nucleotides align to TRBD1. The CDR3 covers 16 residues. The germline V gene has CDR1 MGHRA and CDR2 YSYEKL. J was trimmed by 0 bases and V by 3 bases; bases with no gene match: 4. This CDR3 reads CASSQGRGSNTGELFF. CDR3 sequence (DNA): TGCGCCAGCAGCCAGGGCAGGGGGTCGAACACCGGGGAGCTGTTTTTT.

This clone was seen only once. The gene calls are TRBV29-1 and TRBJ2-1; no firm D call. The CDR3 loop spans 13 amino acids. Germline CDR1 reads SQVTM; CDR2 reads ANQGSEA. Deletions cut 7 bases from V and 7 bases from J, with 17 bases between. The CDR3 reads CSARLQAVNEQFF. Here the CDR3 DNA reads TGCAGCGCAAGACTGCAAGCCGTGAATGAGCAGTTCTTC.

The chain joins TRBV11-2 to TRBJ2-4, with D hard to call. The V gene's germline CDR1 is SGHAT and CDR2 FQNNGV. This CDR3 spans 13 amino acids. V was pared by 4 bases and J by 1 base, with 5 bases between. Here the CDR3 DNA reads TGTGCCAGCAGCTCCCGGGCCAAAAACATTCAGTACTTC. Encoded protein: CASSSRAKNIQYF.

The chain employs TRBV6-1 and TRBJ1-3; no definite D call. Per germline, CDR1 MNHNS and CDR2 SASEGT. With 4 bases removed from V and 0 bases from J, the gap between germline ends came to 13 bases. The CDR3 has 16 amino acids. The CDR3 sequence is CASSGTTLSSGNTIYF. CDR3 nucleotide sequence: TGTGCCAGCAGTGGAACCACATTAAGCTCTGGAAACACCATATATTTT.

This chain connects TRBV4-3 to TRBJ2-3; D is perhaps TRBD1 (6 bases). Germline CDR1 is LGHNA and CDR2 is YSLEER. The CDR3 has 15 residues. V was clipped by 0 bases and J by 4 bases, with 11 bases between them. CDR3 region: CASSQDLGAPDTQYF. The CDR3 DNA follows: TGCGCCAGCAGCCAAGATCTGGGGGCCCCAGATACGCAGTATTTT.

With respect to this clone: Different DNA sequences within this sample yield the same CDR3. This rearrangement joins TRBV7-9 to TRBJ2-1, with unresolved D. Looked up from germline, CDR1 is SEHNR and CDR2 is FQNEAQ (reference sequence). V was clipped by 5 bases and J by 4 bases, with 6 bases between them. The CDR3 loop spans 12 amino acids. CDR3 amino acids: CASSPTYNEQFF. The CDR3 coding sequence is TGTGCCAGCAGCCCGACATACAATGAGCAGTTCTTC.

As DNA, the CDR3 is TGTGCCTGGAGTGTACTCGGGGATGGCTACACCTTC. It codes for CAWSVLGDGYTF. The V call is TRBV30, the J call TRBJ1-2; D remains ambiguous. V gave up 0 bases and J gave up 6 bases, with 8 bases separating them. Germline V CDR1 and CDR2: GTSNPN, SVGIG (reference sequence). CDR3 length: 12 amino acids.

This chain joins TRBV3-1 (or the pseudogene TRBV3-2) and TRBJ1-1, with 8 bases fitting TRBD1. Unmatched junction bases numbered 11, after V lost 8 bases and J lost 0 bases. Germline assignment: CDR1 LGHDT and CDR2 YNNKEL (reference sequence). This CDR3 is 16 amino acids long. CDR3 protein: CASSPTGVYLNTEAFF. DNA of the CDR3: TGTGCCAGCTCCCCGACAGGGGTTTACTTGAACACTGAAGCTTTCTTT.

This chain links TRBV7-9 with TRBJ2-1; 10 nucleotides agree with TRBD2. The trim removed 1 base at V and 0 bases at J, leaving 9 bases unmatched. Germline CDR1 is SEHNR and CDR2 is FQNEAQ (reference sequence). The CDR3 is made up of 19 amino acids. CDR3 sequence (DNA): TGTGCCAGCAGCTTAGGGACTAGCGGAAACCCGAGCTCCTACAATGAGCAGTTCTTC. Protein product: CASSLGTSGNPSSYNEQFF.

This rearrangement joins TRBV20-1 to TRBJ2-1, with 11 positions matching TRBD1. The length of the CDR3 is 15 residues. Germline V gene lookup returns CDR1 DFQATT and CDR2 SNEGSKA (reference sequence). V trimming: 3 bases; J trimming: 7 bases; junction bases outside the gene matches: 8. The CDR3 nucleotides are TGCAGTGCTAGTGGGACGGGACAGGGGGGGAATGAGCAGTTCTTC. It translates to CSASGTGQGGNEQFF.